The 13 T cell receptor beta chains given below trace back to one sample, sequenced in a study of vaccination and CD4 T cells after COVID-19. Indicated treatment: roughly ten-day PBMC culture with coronavirus spike peptide pools or control peptides (ViraFEST assay). Antigens of these TCRs are unknown. Cultured CD4+ T cell DNA underwent sequencing with the Oncomine TCR Beta short-read assay. MiXCR, run by TCRdb on the PCR reads, gives a single entry per CDR3 protein. The sample holds 10,000 to 12,000 distinct CDR3 sequences, 45% to 60% seen once. The specimen was CD4+ T cells from blood, cultured in vitro. These receptors all come from a human donor who had recovered from COVID-19.

The rearrangement links TRBV7-2 to TRBJ2-3, with D unresolved. The V gene lost 5 bases and the J gene lost 6 bases, with 12 bases spanning the gap. The CDR3 loop spans 13 amino acids. The germline V gene encodes CDR1 SGHTA and CDR2 FQGNSA. CDR3: CASSVNSADTQYF. The CDR3 bases are TGTGCCAGCAGCGTGAACTCCGCGGATACGCAGTATTTT.

V usage is TRBV6-1 and J usage is TRBJ2-3; the match to TRBD2 covers 7 bases. Trimming cost V 6 bases and J 1 base; bases outside gene matches: 7. The CDR3 runs 15 residues. The V gene's germline CDR1 is MNHNS and CDR2 SASEGT. In DNA, the CDR3 is TGTGCCAGCAGGGTAGCGGGCGGACGCACAGATACGCAGTATTTT. It yields the protein CASRVAGGRTDTQYF.

The V gene is TRBV7-9, the J gene TRBJ1-1; no firm D call. Germline V CDR1 and CDR2: SEHNR, FQNEAQ (reference sequence). This CDR3 is 11 amino acids long. Trimming took off 5 bases at V and 11 bases at J, with 12 bases between the two ends. The CDR3 nucleotides read TGTGCCAGCAGCGATGGTGGTTCGGCTTTCTTT. This codes for CASSDGGSAFF. The full variable domain, completed using reference TRBV7-9 and TRBJ1-1, is DTGVSQNPRHKITKRGQNVTFRCDPISEHNRLYWYRQTLGQGPEFLTYFQNEAQLEKSRLLSDRFSAERPKGSFSTLEIQRTEQGDSAMYLCASSDGGSAFFGQGTRLTVV.

This clonotype has a handful of counts. The chain is built from TRBV6-5 and TRBJ2-3; TRBD2 agrees at 13 bases. Germline loops: CDR1 MNHEY, CDR2 SVGAGI. The V and J ends lost 2 bases and 7 bases, in that order; junction bases with no gene match: 6. The CDR3 consists of 16 residues. The CDR3 sequence: CASSYAGTSGMNTQYF. The CDR3 DNA reads TGTGCCAGCAGTTACGCCGGGACTAGCGGGATGAATACGCAGTATTTT.

The CDR3 nucleotides are TGTGCCAGCAGTACGTATGCGGAGACCCAGTACTTC. This encodes CASSTYAETQYF. This rearrangement joins TRBV6-1 to TRBJ2-5; D is ambiguous. CDR1 and CDR2 from the germline V gene are MNHNS and SASEGT. Trimming pared 5 bases from V and 5 bases from J, leaving 9 bases between. There are 12 residues in the CDR3.

The V call is TRBV20-1, the J call TRBJ1-1, with D unresolved. CDR1 and CDR2 from the germline V gene are DFQATT and SNEGSKA (reference sequence). The V gene lost 3 bases and the J gene lost 1 base, with 6 bases spanning the gap. There are 12 residues in the CDR3. CDR3 sequence (DNA): TGCAGTGCTAGCCAGAGGAACACTGAAGCTTTCTTT. Translation gives CSASQRNTEAFF.

V usage is TRBV6-1 and J usage is TRBJ1-5; the D is unclear. Germline CDR1 MNHNS, CDR2 SASEGT. This CDR3 is built from 16 residues. V gave up 2 bases and J gave up 5 bases, with 16 bases separating them. The CDR3 nucleotides are TGTGCCAGCAGTGAAAGGTCGGGGAGGCTGCATCAGCCCCAGCATTTT. Protein: CASSERSGRLHQPQHF.

The rearrangement links TRBV7-6 to TRBJ2-2; 7 bases map to TRBD2. Germline V gene data show CDR1 as SGHVS and CDR2 as FNYEAQ. This CDR3 region has 16 residues. Losses at the gene ends were 2 bases for V and 4 bases for J; bases not matched to a gene: 7. This chain's CDR3 is CASSLLAGVTTGELFF. CDR3 DNA: TGTGCCAGCAGCTTATTGGCGGGGGTAACCACCGGGGAGCTGTTTTTT.

This rearrangement joins TRBV20-1 to TRBJ1-2; D is perhaps TRBD1 (6 bases). Germline V CDR1 and CDR2: DFQATT, SNEGSKA (reference sequence). V was pared by 5 bases and J by 0 bases, with 10 bases between. The CDR3 extends over 13 amino acids. The CDR3 protein is CSARTETNYGYTF. CDR3 in DNA: TGCAGTGCTCGGACAGAGACTAACTATGGCTACACCTTC.

CDR3 in DNA: TGTGCCAGCAGTTTCAGTCTTACAGGGCTTGGATACGAGCAGTACTTC. The encoded protein is CASSFSLTGLGYEQYF. The chain is built from TRBV28 and TRBJ2-7; D is possibly TRBD1 (6 bases). Germline assignment: CDR1 MDHEN and CDR2 SYDVKM. The CDR3 runs 16 residues. Deletions cut 3 bases from V and 4 bases from J, with 19 bases between.

This clonotype has just one count. V is TRBV28 and J is TRBJ1-5; D remains unclear. The CDR3 covers 14 residues. Trimming left V 4 bases short and J 3 bases short, with 10 bases between. Germline CDR1 is MDHEN and CDR2 is SYDVKM. The CDR3 here is CASSSPGHNQPQHF. CDR3 DNA: TGTGCCAGCAGTTCACCGGGCCACAATCAGCCCCAGCATTTT.

The chain links TRBV7-2 to TRBJ2-2, with 10 positions matching TRBD2. With 1 base clipped from V and 5 bases from J, the junction kept 4 bases outside the gene matches. The CDR3 runs to 16 residues. Germline-derived CDR1 and CDR2 are SGHTA and FQGNSA. For the CDR3, the DNA is TGTGCCAGCAGCTTAGTTAGCGGGAGGAGGACCGGGGAGCTGTTTTTT. Protein: CASSLVSGRRTGELFF.

The chain recombines TRBV7-9 with TRBJ2-3; D gene unclear. V lost 1 base and J lost 0, with 11 bases in between. This CDR3 has 16 residues. Germline V gene sequence: CDR1 SEHNR, CDR2 FQNEAQ (reference sequence). In DNA, the CDR3 is TGTGCCAGCAGCTTAGGGGCTCCTCTTAGCACAGATACGCAGTATTTT. It specifies CASSLGAPLSTDTQYF.